This T cell receptor beta chain was captured in a study of T cells after yellow fever vaccination. Study information: When fractions had low cell numbers, they were prepared with SMART-Seq v4 Ultra Low Input.

Template-switching 5'RACE yielded the TCR cDNA; a universal primer site and UMIs were added in the process. Each CDR3 protein is one row after TCRdb ran MiXCR on the 5' RACE reads. The sample has some 350,000 distinct CDR3 sequences; 3% to 4.5% are singletons. Study observations and caveats: The bulk population could contribute abundant contaminating clonotypes to FACS-sorted repertoires. Only a minor proportion of clonotypes was detected across both CD4 and CD8 compartments.

This clonotype has at least ten counts. The antigen is undetermined. Germline V gene data show CDR1 as SGHVS and CDR2 as FQNEAQ. This CDR3 region has 16 residues. V lost 5 bases and J lost 1, with 14 bases in between. The TCR comes from a man between 18 and 29 years old who received the YFV17D yellow fever vaccine. Source: PBMCs, taken 5 days after the yellow fever booster vaccination. The genes are TRBV7-8 and TRBJ2-2; a weak D match, TRBD1 (6 bases). The CDR3 loop is CASSTWDMRNTGELFF. The CDR3 DNA reads as TGTGCCAGCAGCACATGGGACATGCGGAACACCGGGGAGCTGTTTTTT.